The 30 T cell receptor beta chains below come from one sample, sequenced in a study of Ad26.COV2.S vaccination and SARS-CoV-2 variants. Measured with immunoSEQ multiplex PCR; TCRdb has only the in-frame clones, and not every one. The sample shows around 320,000 clones, around 90% of them seen only once. Treatment of the sample: some 20 received Ad26.COV2.S at low or high dose, single or two shots; about 5 received placebo; per-sample allocation not given. At day 63 after the first vaccine or placebo injection, samples were drawn. This specimen consisted of peripheral blood, obtained in a trial of Ad26.COV2.S vaccine versus placebo. The receptors stem from a person aged 18-60 years who received the Ad26.COV2.S COVID-19 vaccine or a placebo.

This chain joins TRBV27 and TRBJ2-1; no reliable D call. The germline CDR1 and CDR2 sequences are MNHEY and SMNVEV (reference sequence). This CDR3 is built from 14 residues. V lost 10 bases and J 0 bases, leaving 13 bases between the germline ends. CDR3 nucleotides: TGTGCCACCAAAGGTCTGAGCTCCTACAATGAGCAGTTCTTC. Protein sequence: CATKGLSSYNEQFF.

The V gene is TRBV21-1, the J gene TRBJ1-2. TRBV21-1 is a pseudogene segment. The CDR3 length is 10 residues. The CDR3 bases are TGTGCCAGCGGCCTAGATGGCTACACCTTC. It is translated as CASGLDGYTF.

The rearrangement joins TRBV6-5 to TRBJ2-7; 11 positions match TRBD1. CDR1 is MNHEY and CDR2 is SVGAGI in the germline V gene. The CDR3 totals 15 residues. V shed 2 bases, J shed 3 bases, and the junction held 3 bases outside the gene matches. The CDR3 nucleotides are TGTGCCAGCAGTTACGGGACAGGGGGAGGCTACGAGCAGTACTTC. This sequence encodes CASSYGTGGGYEQYF.

The V gene is TRBV5-1, the J gene TRBJ1-1; D gene ambiguous. Germline V CDR1 and CDR2: SGHRS, YFSETQ. This CDR3 contains 12 residues. V was pared by 2 bases and J by 8 bases, with 10 bases between. The DNA for the CDR3 is TGCGCCAGCAGCTTTGGAGGGCGGGAAGCTTTCTTT. Translated, it gives CASSFGGREAFF.

This rearrangement joins TRBV11-1 to TRBJ2-4, with D tentatively TRBD2 (5 bases). The V and J ends lost 5 bases and 2 bases respectively, with 13 bases between them. CDR3 length: 15 amino acids. Germline V gene data show CDR1 as SGHAT and CDR2 as FQDESV (reference sequence). The CDR3 bases are TGTGCCAGCAGCCCCTCCCCCGGGACCAAAAACATTCAGTACTTC. Its protein product is CASSPSPGTKNIQYF.

The chain is built from TRBV5-1 and TRBJ2-5; TRBD1 or TRBD2 may be the D gene (5 bases each). Germline V gene lookup returns CDR1 SGHRS and CDR2 YFSETQ. With 1 base removed from V and 2 bases from J, the gap between germline ends came to 15 bases. This CDR3 contains 16 residues. CDR3 protein: CASSLNGPGAQETQYF. In DNA, the CDR3 is TGCGCCAGCAGCTTGAATGGACCCGGGGCACAAGAGACCCAGTACTTC.

The chain has TRBV6-5 and TRBJ2-7; tentatively, D is TRBD1 or TRBD2 (6 bases each). Trimming removed 0 bases from V and 2 bases from J, with 14 bases in between. This CDR3 has 16 amino acids. Germline V gene lookup returns CDR1 MNHEY and CDR2 SVGAGI. The CDR3 is CASSYSDSRGPYEQYF. Written as DNA, the CDR3 is TGTGCCAGCAGTTACTCAGACAGCCGGGGGCCCTACGAGCAGTACTTC.

This chain links TRBV6-5 with TRBJ1-1; 7 bases line up with TRBD1. This CDR3 spans 15 amino acids. Germline V gene sequence: CDR1 MNHEY, CDR2 SVGAGI. J gave up 1 base and V 0 bases, and 2 bases lay outside the gene matches. The CDR3 DNA reads as TGTGCCAGCAGTTACTCCCGGACAGGGAACACTGAAGCTTTCTTT. Its protein product is CASSYSRTGNTEAFF.

DNA of the CDR3: TGTGCCAGTACCAAAGGGACAGGGGACGACGACTCTGGCTACACCTTC. Protein product: CASTKGTGDDDSGYTF. The gene calls are TRBV19 and TRBJ1-2; 10 positions agree with TRBD1. The CDR3 runs to 16 residues. CDR1 LNHDA and CDR2 SQIVND come from the germline V gene (reference sequence). With V trimmed by 7 bases and J by 7 bases, 15 bases remained unmatched.

A single count supports this clone. V and J are TRBV19 and TRBJ2-3; no clear D. This CDR3 has 14 amino acids. From germline, CDR1 is LNHDA and CDR2 SQIVND (reference sequence). The V gene lost 3 bases and the J gene lost 1 base, with 8 bases spanning the gap. CDR3: CASSIWQGTDTQYF. As DNA, the CDR3 is TGTGCCAGTAGTATTTGGCAGGGCACAGATACGCAGTATTTT.

This chain joins TRBV7-2 and TRBJ2-1; 12 bases map to TRBD2. Trimming at V came to 5 bases and at J to 10 bases, leaving 6 bases not matched to a gene. The germline V gene has CDR1 SGHTA and CDR2 FQGNSA. CDR3 length: 14 residues. In DNA form, the CDR3 reads TGTGCCAGCAGCCAAGGGACTAGCGGGCGCGAGCAGTTCTTC. Protein product: CASSQGTSGREQFF.

In this sample, this clone turned up a few times. This rearrangement joins TRBV6-5 to TRBJ1-2; perhaps TRBD1 as D (5 bases). Germline CDR1 MNHEY, CDR2 SVGAGI. The V end was cut by 7 bases, the J end by 3 bases, with 12 bases between. The length of the CDR3 is 13 residues. CDR3 protein: CASISAGDYGYTF. Here the CDR3 DNA reads TGTGCCAGCATAAGCGCGGGGGACTATGGCTACACCTTC.

In this sample, this clone turned up once. The rearrangement joins TRBV6-1 to TRBJ1-1; 9 bases fit TRBD1. After removal of 3 bases from V and 8 bases from J, the junction contained 7 bases not matched to a gene. The CDR3 spans 14 residues. The germline CDR1 and CDR2 sequences are MNHNS and SASEGT. CDR3 protein: CASSEPDRGTEAFF. CDR3 DNA: TGTGCCAGCAGTGAGCCGGACAGGGGCACGGAAGCTTTCTTT.

This clone was detected once. This sequence joins TRBV11-3 and TRBJ1-1, with D unresolved. This CDR3 comprises 12 residues. Germline V CDR1 and CDR2: SGHNT, YENEEA. V lost 5 bases to trimming and J lost 11 bases, with 15 bases between them. DNA for the CDR3: TGTGCCAGCAGCCGTGACGGTCATGGGGCTTTCTTT. Its translation is CASSRDGHGAFF.

The chain recombines TRBV5-1 with TRBJ1-3, with D hard to call. V was trimmed by 4 bases and J by 3 bases, leaving 20 bases between them. The CDR3 consists of 17 residues. The V gene's germline CDR1 is SGHRS and CDR2 YFSETQ. The CDR3 coding sequence is TGCGCCAGCAGCACGACCCCGGGTCTCACACTTGGAAACACCATATATTTT. Its translation is CASSTTPGLTLGNTIYF.

The chain recombines TRBV7-8 with TRBJ2-6, with unresolved D. V shed 6 bases and J shed 4 bases, with 10 bases lying between them. The germline V gene encodes CDR1 SGHVS and CDR2 FQNEAQ. This CDR3 region has 14 residues. The CDR3: CASRFGSGANVLTF. As DNA, the CDR3 is TGTGCCAGCAGGTTCGGTTCCGGGGCCAACGTCCTGACTTTC.

The chain recombines TRBV5-6 with TRBJ2-3, with TRBD2 matching 9 bases. CDR3 length: 16 amino acids. Germline trimming cut 4 bases from V and 3 bases from J; bases unmatched to any gene: 9. CDR1 and CDR2 (germline): SGHDT, YYEEEE. The CDR3 nucleotides are TGTGCCAGCAGCAGTACCGGGACTAGCAGGACAGATACGCAGTATTTT. Its translation is CASSSTGTSRTDTQYF.

The chain carries TRBV7-6 and TRBJ1-4, with TRBD1 identical over 7 bases. This CDR3 spans 15 amino acids. The junction had 13 bases not matched to a gene; V was cut back by 7 bases and J by 8 bases. CDR1 is SGHVS and CDR2 is FNYEAQ in the germline V gene. CDR3 sequence reads: CASTKSTGWDEKLFF. The CDR3 DNA reads TGTGCCAGCACCAAATCGACAGGGTGGGACGAAAAACTGTTTTTT.

The rearrangement links TRBV12-3 or TRBV12-4 to TRBJ1-5, with D hard to call. The CDR3 is 13 amino acids. V lost 6 bases to trimming and J lost 5 bases, with 11 bases between them. The CDR3 DNA reads TGTGCCAGCAGGGCAACAAGGGATCAGCCCCAGCATTTT. Its translation: CASRATRDQPQHF.

V gene TRBV25-1 combines with J gene TRBJ1-5; perhaps TRBD1 as D (6 bases). CDR3 length: 15 residues. Trimming removed 6 bases from V and 1 base from J, with 13 bases in between. Germline loops: CDR1 MGHDK, CDR2 SYGVNS. CDR3 sequence (DNA): TGTGCCAGCAGCCCATGGACAGAAAGCAATCAGCCCCAGCATTTT. Amino acids: CASSPWTESNQPQHF.

The rearrangement joins TRBV7-6 to TRBJ1-5, with D possibly TRBD1 on 5 matching bases. Germline V gene sequence: CDR1 SGHVS, CDR2 FNYEAQ. Trimming stripped 1 base from V and 6 bases from J, with 13 bases between. This CDR3 contains 15 residues. The CDR3 DNA reads TGTGCCAGCAGCTTAGTCCCAGGGTCGGGTCAGCCCCAGCATTTT. Translated, it gives CASSLVPGSGQPQHF.

This clone was recorded only once. The rearrangement uses TRBV5-5 and TRBJ1-4, with D uncertain. The CDR3 runs to 16 residues. Germline CDR1 reads SGHKS; CDR2 reads YYEKEE (reference sequence). Between the trimmed V and J ends, which lost 4 bases and 4 bases, there was a span of 17 bases. As DNA, the CDR3 is TGTGCCAGCAGCAGGACCGTCCCTCGGGGTAATGAAAAACTGTTTTTT. This translates into CASSRTVPRGNEKLFF.

The chain uses TRBV5-4 and TRBJ1-3; D may be TRBD1 (5 bases). Germline CDR1 reads SGHNT; CDR2 reads YYREEE (reference sequence). This CDR3 comprises 14 residues. The V end was cut by 1 base, the J end by 6 bases, with 11 bases between. Here the CDR3 reads CASSLIGVENTIYF. The CDR3 bases are TGTGCCAGCAGCTTGATAGGGGTTGAAAACACCATATATTTT.

V gene TRBV19 combines with J gene TRBJ2-7; D uncertain. Germline assignment: CDR1 LNHDA and CDR2 SQIVND (reference sequence). V was shortened by 6 bases and J by 2 bases, with 8 bases between the two germline ends. There are 12 residues in the CDR3. CDR3 sequence reads: CASSQFPYEQYF. The CDR3 DNA sequence: TGTGCCAGTAGCCAGTTCCCCTACGAGCAGTACTTC. Complete variable domain (other parts from reference TRBV19 and TRBJ2-7): DGGITQSPKYLFRKEGQNVTLSCEQNLNHDAMYWYRQDPGQGLRLIYYSQIVNDFQKGDIAEGYSVSREKKESFPLTVTSAQKNPTAFYLCASSQFPYEQYFGPGTRLTVT.

The chain is built from TRBV29-1 and TRBJ2-3, with TRBD1 identical over 7 bases. V trimming: 0 bases; J trimming: 0 bases; junction bases outside the gene matches: 9. Germline V gene lookup returns CDR1 SQVTM and CDR2 ANQGSEA. The CDR3 totals 17 residues. The CDR3 bases are TGCAGCGTTGAAGAAAACAGGGGATTTGTTAGCACAGATACGCAGTATTTT. Translated, it gives CSVEENRGFVSTDTQYF.

The genes are TRBV5-1 and TRBJ1-4, with D possibly being TRBD1 (5 bases). This CDR3 region has 13 residues. The V gene's germline CDR1 is SGHRS and CDR2 YFSETQ. V was clipped by 3 bases and J by 7 bases, with 10 bases between them. The CDR3 DNA reads TGCGCCAGCAGCTGGGGGTCCGGTGAAAAACTGTTTTTT. Its translation: CASSWGSGEKLFF.

A few counts support this clone. The J gene is TRBJ2-1, the V gene TRBV19; TRBD1 matches 11 bases. V gave up 4 bases and J gave up 5 bases; unmatched junction bases: 7. The CDR3 has 16 amino acids. Germline values: CDR1 LNHDA, CDR2 SQIVND (reference sequence). CDR3 loop: CASSTLLGQGDNEQFF. Here the CDR3 DNA reads TGTGCCAGTAGTACTCTTTTGGGACAGGGGGACAATGAGCAGTTCTTC.

This chain joins TRBV4-3 and TRBJ1-5; 9 positions match TRBD1. V trimming: 2 bases; J trimming: 0 bases; junction bases outside the gene matches: 11. The germline gives CDR1 LGHNA, CDR2 YSLEER. The CDR3 loop spans 19 amino acids. The CDR3 DNA sequence: TGCGCCAGCAGCCAAACGACAGGGACAGGGCGGTTTAGCAATCAGCCCCAGCATTTT. This gives the protein CASSQTTGTGRFSNQPQHF.

The rearrangement joins TRBV24-1 to TRBJ1-1; D is ambiguous. Germline V gene data show CDR1 as KGHDR and CDR2 as SFDVKD. Trimming stripped 3 bases from V and 0 bases from J, with 4 bases between. The CDR3 is 13 residues long. The CDR3 coding sequence is TGTGCCACCAGTGATGGAGTGAACACTGAAGCTTTCTTT. Its translation is CATSDGVNTEAFF.

The genes are TRBV7-2 and TRBJ1-5; D unresolved. Trimming shortened V by 4 bases and J by 0 bases, and 16 bases separated the two germline ends. Germline assignment: CDR1 SGHTA and CDR2 FQGNSA. The CDR3 runs to 17 residues. The CDR3: CASSSPGGGNSNQPQHF. The CDR3 DNA reads as TGTGCCAGCAGCTCCCCGGGAGGCGGAAATAGCAATCAGCCCCAGCATTTT.